One and the same sample provided the 5 T cell receptor beta chains below, sequenced in a study of blood T cell repertoires in COVID-19. Produced via immunoSEQ multiplex PCR; TCRdb's table is partial and in-frame only. The table lists approximately 300,000 clones, roughly 87% of them singletons. The sequencing sample was made of peripheral blood. The receptors originated from a man in his fifties with active or convalescent COVID-19.

Only one count was recorded for this clone. The genes are TRBV25-1 and TRBJ1-3, with D perhaps TRBD1 (6 bases). Trimming pared 5 bases from V and 2 bases from J, leaving 13 bases between. This CDR3 has 15 amino acids. CDR1 and CDR2 from the germline V gene are MGHDK and SYGVNS. Here the CDR3 DNA reads TGTGCCAGCAGTTTACAGGGTATCCCTGGAAACACCATATATTTT. Translated, it gives CASSLQGIPGNTIYF.

This chain uses TRBV5-4 with TRBJ2-7; D might be TRBD1 (6 bases). Germline V gene data show CDR1 as SGHNT and CDR2 as YYREEE (reference sequence). The CDR3 covers 14 residues. V lost 2 bases and J lost 0, with 9 bases in between. The CDR3 coding sequence is TGTGCCAGCAGCTTAGGACAGAGCTCCTACGAGCAGTACTTC. Residues: CASSLGQSSYEQYF.

This clone was counted between two and nine times. The genes are TRBV5-6 and TRBJ1-2; possible D gene TRBD1, 6 bases. The CDR3 is 13 residues long. Germline CDR1 reads SGHDT; CDR2 reads YYEEEE. Trimming took 5 bases from V and 4 from J, leaving 12 bases between them. The CDR3 reads CASSPGTSYGYTF. CDR3 coding DNA: TGTGCCAGCAGTCCCGGGACAAGCTATGGCTACACCTTC.

J is TRBJ1-1 and V is TRBV18, with TRBD1 matching 7 bases. CDR3 size: 14 residues. V was pared by 0 bases and J by 6 bases, with 4 bases of the junction left unmatched. CDR1 and CDR2 (germline): KGHSH, LQKENI. The CDR3 spells CASSPPPTGSEAFF. The CDR3 region has the DNA TGTGCCAGCTCACCACCCCCGACAGGGTCTGAAGCTTTCTTT.

This clone was seen only once. The chain couples TRBV2 to TRBJ2-4; 7 bases are shared with TRBD1. CDR1 SNHLY and CDR2 FYNNEI come from the germline V gene. The CDR3 consists of 15 residues. V dropped 4 bases and J dropped 6; count of bases not matched to a gene: 9. The CDR3 spells CASSVVGGRANIQYF. DNA for the CDR3: TGTGCCAGCAGTGTAGTAGGGGGCCGGGCAAACATTCAGTACTTC.